This TCR beta chain was retrieved from a study of shared clonotypes between healthy human individuals. Study-level information: For every donor, three CD4 naive, three CD4 memory, two CD8 naive and one CD8 memory plates were used.

This clone was observed once. Its matching antigen is unknown. The CDR3 is 11 residues long. Germline CDR1 is ENHRY and CDR2 is SYGVKD. Between the trimmed V and J ends, which lost 7 bases and 14 bases, there was a span of 15 bases. Study-level points and caveats: Among donors, clonotype sharing was expected to be affected by sequencing depth.

Authors' processing steps: Filtering differed because ImmunoSEQ produced junction-only sequences that carried no quality scores. Only in-frame clones appear in the TCRdb table, and some are missing; sequencing was by immunoSEQ multiplex PCR. The V and J calls and clone size are taken from that table; D and trimming were inferred from the DNA. Of over a million clones in the sample, around 74% were seen once. This receptor was taken from a man aged 18 to 29 in good health. The sample consisted of memory CD4+ T cells sorted from blood. Regarding subset: CD45RA-negative fraction. The V gene is TRBV10-3, the J gene TRBJ2-1, with D perhaps matching TRBD1 (5 bases). CDR3 protein: CAIKGLGGEFF. CDR3 sequence (DNA): TGTGCCATCAAGGGGTTGGGTGGTGAGTTCTTC.